This T cell receptor (beta chain) emerged from a study of cytomegalovirus exposure and HLA in healthy donors. For the study at large: As released early, the data held roughly 85 million unique TCRs from HLA-typed donors. Study-wide points: Reported results showed that the classifier diagnosed cytomegalovirus status with high specificity and sensitivity. The study put some 160 TCR beta chains on its list as cytomegalovirus-associated.

As concerns this clone: Its antigen is as yet unknown.

Germline CDR1 is SGHNT and CDR2 is YYREEE (reference sequence). Trimming removed 0 bases from V and 3 bases from J, with 16 bases in between. This CDR3 contains 16 residues. The PCR contained 60 Vbeta and 13 Jbeta primers. TCRdb's copy holds only in-frame clones and misses some; the assay was immunoSEQ multiplex PCR. The sample lists 70,000 to 100,000 clones, 75% to 85% occurring once. The chain combines TRBV5-4 with TRBJ2-7; TRBD1 might be the D (6 bases). The sample was PBMCs. The clonotype originates from a man between 18 and 35 years old in good health and CMV-seronegative. The CDR3 reads CASSLGGIGGLYEQYF. The CDR3 DNA reads as TGTGCCAGCAGCTTGGGGGGCATAGGGGGTCTCTACGAGCAGTACTTC.